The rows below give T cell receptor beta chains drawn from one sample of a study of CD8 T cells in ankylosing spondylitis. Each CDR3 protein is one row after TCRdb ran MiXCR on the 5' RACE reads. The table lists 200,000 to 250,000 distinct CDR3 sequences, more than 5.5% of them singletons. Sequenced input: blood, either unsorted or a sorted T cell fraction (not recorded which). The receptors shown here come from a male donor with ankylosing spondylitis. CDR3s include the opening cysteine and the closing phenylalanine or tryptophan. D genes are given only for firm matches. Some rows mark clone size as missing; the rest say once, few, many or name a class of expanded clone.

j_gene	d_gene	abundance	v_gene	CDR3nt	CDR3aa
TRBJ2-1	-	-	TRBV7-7	TGTGCTAGCAGCTTAGCGTCTAGAAATGAGCAGTTCTTC	CASSLASRNEQFF
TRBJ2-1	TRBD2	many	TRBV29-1	TGCAGCGTTGAAGACCTGGCGGGGGGCTACAATGAGCAGTTCTTC	CSVEDLAGGYNEQFF
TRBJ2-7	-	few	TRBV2	TGTGCCAGCAGTGATGCGGGTTTGAGAGAGCAGTACTTC	CASSDAGLREQYF
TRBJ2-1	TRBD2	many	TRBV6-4	TGTGCCAGCAGTGACTCGAAGCTAGCGGGTGAGCAGTTCTTC	CASSDSKLAGEQFF
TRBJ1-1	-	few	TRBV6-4	TGTGCCAGCAGTGCCCAAGCTGGGGTTAAGGGAACTGAAGCTTTCTTT	CASSAQAGVKGTEAFF
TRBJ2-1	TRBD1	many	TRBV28	TGTGCCAGCAGTCCCTCTGGGACAGGGGTATACAATGAGCAGTTCTTC	CASSPSGTGVYNEQFF
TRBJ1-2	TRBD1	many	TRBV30	TGTGCCTGGAGAAGACCGGGACAGGGTATTCGTGGGGACTATGGCTACACCTTC	CAWRRPGQGIRGDYGYTF
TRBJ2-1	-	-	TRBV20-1	TGCAGTGCTGATCCGGTACTGAGCTCCTACAATGAGCAGTTCTTC	CSADPVLSSYNEQFF
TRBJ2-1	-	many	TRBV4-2	TGTGCCAGCAGCCAAGATAGCGGTGACAATGAGCAGTTCTTC	CASSQDSGDNEQFF
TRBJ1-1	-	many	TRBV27	TGTGCCAGCAGTTTCGGGGGTGGGTTCGCTGAAGCTTTCTTT	CASSFGGGFAEAFF
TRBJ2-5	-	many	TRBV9	TGTGCCAGCAGCGTATTCAGCCAAGAGACCCAGTACTTC	CASSVFSQETQYF
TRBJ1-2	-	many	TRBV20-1	TGCAGTGCTATGGACAGTAACTATGGCTACACCTTC	CSAMDSNYGYTF
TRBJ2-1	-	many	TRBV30	TGTGCCTGGAGTTTCAGGGGTGTTGAGCAGTTCTTC	CAWSFRGVEQFF
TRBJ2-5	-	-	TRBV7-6	TGTGCCAGCAGCTTAAGGGTTAGCGAGACCCAGTACTTC	CASSLRVSETQYF
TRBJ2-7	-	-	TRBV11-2	TGTGCCACCGCGATTACACGGGGCGGGGAGCAGTACTTC	CATAITRGGEQYF
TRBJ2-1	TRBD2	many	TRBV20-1	TGCAGTGCTAGAGAGTATGATTCGACTAGCGGGAGGCCTAGCTCCTACAATGAGCAGTTCTTC	CSAREYDSTSGRPSSYNEQFF
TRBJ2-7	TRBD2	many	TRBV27	TGTGCCAGCAGTTTCGGGTCAGCGGGGAAGCAGTACTTC	CASSFGSAGKQYF
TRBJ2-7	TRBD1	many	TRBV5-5	TGTGCCAGCAGCTTCGACAGGGGAAACTACGAGCAGTACTTC	CASSFDRGNYEQYF
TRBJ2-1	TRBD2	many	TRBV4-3	TGCGCCAGCAGCCAAGATCCCACTCTAGCGGGATACGGCAATGAGCAGTTCTTC	CASSQDPTLAGYGNEQFF
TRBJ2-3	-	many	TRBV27	TGTGCCAGCAGTTTAGGACACGACACAGATACGCAGTATTTT	CASSLGHDTDTQYF
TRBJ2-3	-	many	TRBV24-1	TGTGCCACGGGATCGGACCCCCTCACAGATACGCAGTATTTT	CATGSDPLTDTQYF
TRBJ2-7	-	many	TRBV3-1	TGTGCCAGCAGCCAAGATCCGCGCAGGTCCTACGAGCAGTACTTC	CASSQDPRRSYEQYF
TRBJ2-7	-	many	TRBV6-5	TGTGCCAGCAGTTATGCCGGGACGACCTACGAGCAGTACTTC	CASSYAGTTYEQYF
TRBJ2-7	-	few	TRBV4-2	TGTGCCAGCAGCCTGATAGGGGCAGGGTCCGCCTACGAGCAGTACTTC	CASSLIGAGSAYEQYF
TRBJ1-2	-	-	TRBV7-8	TGTGCCAGCAGCTCGGGGAGCAGGGTGAACTATGGCTACACCTTC	CASSSGSRVNYGYTF
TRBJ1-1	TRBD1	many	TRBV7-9	TGTGCCAGCACGACAGGGAGCACTGAAGCTTTCTTT	CASTTGSTEAFF
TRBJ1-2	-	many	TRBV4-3	TGCGCCAGCAGCCAAGAAGGAGTCTGGGCAGGGAACTATGGCTACACCTTC	CASSQEGVWAGNYGYTF
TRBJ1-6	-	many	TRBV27	TGTGCCAGCAGTTGGGCAACGGGTAATTCACCCCTCCACTTT	CASSWATGNSPLHF
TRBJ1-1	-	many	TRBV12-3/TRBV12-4	TGTGCCAGCAGTCCCGGACTGATTGTAGGAGCTTTCTTT	CASSPGLIVGAFF
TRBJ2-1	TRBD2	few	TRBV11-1	TGTGCCAGCAGCGTGTCCTACCTGGCTAGCGGACGCTCCTACAATGAGCAGTTCTTC	CASSVSYLASGRSYNEQFF
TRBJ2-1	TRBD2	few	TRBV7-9	TGTGCCAGCAGCCTTGGACTAGTCCATGAGCAGTTCTTC	CASSLGLVHEQFF
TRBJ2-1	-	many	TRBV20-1	TGCAGTGCTAGACGTCACAAATTAACTAGCCACCCGGGTGAGCAGTTCTTC	CSARRHKLTSHPGEQFF
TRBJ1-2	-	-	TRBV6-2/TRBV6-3	TGTGCCAGCAGTTACGACAGGAGAACTAACTATGGCTACACCTTC	CASSYDRRTNYGYTF
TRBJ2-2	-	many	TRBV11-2	TGTGCCAGCAACCGACCCCCCCCCGGCACCGGGGAGCTGTTTTTT	CASNRPPPGTGELFF
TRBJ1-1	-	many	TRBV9	TGTGCCAGCAGCGTAGAAAAGTCCAGGGACACTGAAGCTTTCTTT	CASSVEKSRDTEAFF
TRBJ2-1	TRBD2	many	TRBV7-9	TGTGCCAGCAGCTCTACTAGCGGGGGAAACAATGAGCAGTTCTTC	CASSSTSGGNNEQFF
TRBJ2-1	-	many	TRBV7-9	TGTGCCAGCAGCTTAGGATCGGCGGGCAATGAGCAGTTCTTC	CASSLGSAGNEQFF
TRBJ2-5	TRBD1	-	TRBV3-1	TGTGCCAGCAGCTCCCGACAGGGCGGAGAGACCCAGTACTTC	CASSSRQGGETQYF
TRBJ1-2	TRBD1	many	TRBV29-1	TGCAGCGTCCCGGGACAGGGGGGAGGCTACACCTTC	CSVPGQGGGYTF